Following are 24 T cell receptor beta chains from one sample sequenced in a study of T cell clones after liver transplantation (dated by TCRdb to the late 2010s). Receptor libraries were prepared by the immunoSEQ multiplex PCR assay. The source is immuneACCESS, and TCRdb retained only in-frame sequences with V and J called. Part of the clones is not carried over; for the studies checked, unresolved V genes explain less than half of this, and the remainder is unexplained. Counted in this sample were roughly 72,000 clones; 80% to 85% of them appeared once. The ten most abundant clones make up 2.1% of the sample. The sequencing used CD4+ T cells from blood, collected around 48 months after liver transplant. These receptor sequences come from a human patient who received a liver transplant. Following transplantation, T cells from the graft donor may be among those present.

The CDR3 nucleotides read TGTGCCAGCAGCCGGACCCCGTCGAGGGGAAACACCATATATTTT. This gives the protein CASSRTPSRGNTIYF. The V call is TRBV11-2, the J call TRBJ1-3; no reliable D call. This CDR3 has 15 amino acids. CDR1 and CDR2 from the germline V gene are SGHAT and FQNNGV. V lost 5 bases and J lost 4, with 15 bases in between.

The gene calls are TRBV18 and TRBJ2-3; 7 bases are a match to TRBD2. The CDR3 extends over 15 amino acids. V dropped 3 bases and J dropped 5; count of bases not matched to a gene: 8. CDR1 and CDR2 from the germline V gene are KGHSH and LQKENI. CDR3 region: CASSPGVAGEDTQYF. The DNA of the CDR3 is TGTGCCAGCTCACCGGGAGTAGCGGGTGAAGATACGCAGTATTTT.

V is TRBV9 and J is TRBJ2-3, with TRBD2 matching over 8 bases. V was clipped by 4 bases and J by 5 bases; unmatched bases: 6. The CDR3 runs 14 residues. Per the germline V gene, CDR1 is SGDLS and CDR2 is YYNGEE. CDR3 loop: CASSPLAGRDTQYF. The DNA of the CDR3 is TGTGCCAGCAGCCCTCTAGCGGGTCGAGATACGCAGTATTTT. The variable domain in full, completed from reference TRBV9 and TRBJ2-3, reads DSGVTQTPKHLITATGQRVTLRCSPRSGDLSVYWYQQSLDQGLQFLIQYYNGEERAKGNILERFSAQQFPDLHSELNLSSLELGDSALYFCASSPLAGRDTQYFGPGTRLTVL.

The chain carries TRBV5-4 and TRBJ1-4; the match to TRBD1 covers 8 bases. The CDR3 length is 14 residues. Trimming cost V 0 bases and J 5 bases; bases outside gene matches: 0. Germline lookup yields CDR1 SGHNT and CDR2 YYREEE (reference sequence). The CDR3 protein is CASSLGTGNEKLFF. The CDR3 region has the DNA TGTGCCAGCAGCTTGGGGACAGGGAATGAAAAACTGTTTTTT.

The chain joins TRBV19 to TRBJ2-1; possibly TRBD1 for D (6 bases). Germline V gene sequence: CDR1 LNHDA, CDR2 SQIVND (reference sequence). V was pared by 6 bases and J by 5 bases, with 20 bases between. The CDR3 sequence is 16 residues long. The CDR3 is CASRTYNRDNHNEQFF. The CDR3 DNA reads TGTGCCAGTAGGACCTATAATCGGGACAACCACAATGAGCAGTTCTTC.

This clone occurred a few times. The CDR3 DNA follows: TGCGCCAGCAGCTTGGGGGAAGACACCGGGGAGCTGTTTTTT. It specifies CASSLGEDTGELFF. The chain is built from TRBV5-1 and TRBJ2-2; D is ambiguous. Germline V CDR1 and CDR2: SGHRS, YFSETQ. The V end lost 0 bases, the J end lost 3 bases, and 6 bases lay between the germline ends. The CDR3 has 14 residues.

V usage is TRBV7-2 and J usage is TRBJ2-7, with D maybe TRBD2 (5 bases). CDR1 SGHTA and CDR2 FQGNSA come from the germline V gene. The CDR3 is 16 residues long. The V end was cut by 5 bases, the J end by 5 bases, with 22 bases between. CDR3 sequence: CASSPNHGGTGNEQYF. The CDR3 DNA reads as TGTGCCAGCAGCCCCAACCACGGCGGCACGGGGAACGAGCAGTACTTC.

V is TRBV14 and J is TRBJ2-7; maybe TRBD2 (7 bases). CDR3 length: 15 amino acids. Deletions cut 4 bases from V and 3 bases from J, with 16 bases between. Looked up from germline, CDR1 is SGHDN and CDR2 is FVKESK. In nucleotides, the CDR3 is TGTGCCAGCAGCCCGTTCGGGGGGCGCATCTACGAGCAGTACTTC. It specifies CASSPFGGRIYEQYF.

This chain links TRBV4-3 with TRBJ1-1, with D possibly TRBD1 on 5 matching bases. The CDR3 covers 15 residues. CDR1 is LGHNA and CDR2 is YSLEER in the germline V gene. V lost 0 bases and J lost 1, with 9 bases in between. The CDR3 nucleotides read TGCGCCAGCAGCCAAGACGGGAGGGGGAACACTGAAGCTTTCTTT. Protein: CASSQDGRGNTEAFF.

This clone has a handful of counts. The rearrangement links TRBV4-2 to TRBJ1-1; perhaps TRBD1 as D (6 bases). In germline, CDR1 is LGHNA, CDR2 YNFKEQ. V lost 4 bases, J lost 10 bases, and 19 bases lay in between. The CDR3 consists of 14 residues. As DNA, the CDR3 is TGTGCCAGCAGCCTAGGGGGGGAGGTCTTGACAGCTTTCTTT. It is translated as CASSLGGEVLTAFF.

This sequence joins TRBV18 and TRBJ1-1, with D tentatively TRBD1 (5 bases). This CDR3 is 15 amino acids long. The V end lost 3 bases, the J end lost 3 bases, and 14 bases lay between the germline ends. CDR1 and CDR2 (germline): KGHSH, LQKENI. In DNA, the CDR3 is TGTGCCAGCTCACCCCTGGCGGGGGGGTACACTGAAGCTTTCTTT. Its translation is CASSPLAGGYTEAFF.

The chain joins TRBV7-2 to TRBJ2-3; 13 nucleotides match TRBD2. V lost 6 bases to trimming and J lost 4 bases; unmatched junction nucleotides: 4. Germline CDR1 and CDR2: SGHTA and FQGNSA. The CDR3 length is 15 residues. The CDR3 sequence: CASSRTSGGPDTQYF. DNA of the CDR3: TGTGCCAGCAGTAGGACTAGCGGGGGTCCAGATACGCAGTATTTT. Full variable domain (rest looked up from reference TRBV7-2 and TRBJ2-3): GAGVSQSPSNKVTEKGKDVELRCDPISGHTALYWYRQSLGQGLEFLIYFQGNSAPDKSGLPSDRFSAERTGGSVSTLTIQRTQQEDSAVYLCASSRTSGGPDTQYFGPGTRLTVL.

The chain recombines TRBV27 with TRBJ2-1; 11 bases are shared with TRBD1. This CDR3 has 15 residues. Trimming removed 5 bases from V and 3 bases from J; junction bases left unmatched: 3. The germline V gene encodes CDR1 MNHEY and CDR2 SMNVEV (reference sequence). DNA of the CDR3: TGTGCCAGCAGTCCCGGGACAGGGGGCTACAATGAGCAGTTCTTC. It codes for CASSPGTGGYNEQFF.

The CDR3 loop reads CSVYDRTGRGELFF. CDR3 coding DNA: TGCAGCGTTTACGACCGGACAGGTCGAGGGGAGCTGTTTTTT. The chain has TRBV29-1 and TRBJ2-2, with 7 bases that match TRBD1. Germline V gives CDR1 SQVTM, CDR2 ANQGSEA. This CDR3 is built from 14 residues. The V segment lost 5 bases and the J segment 8 bases; nucleotides outside the gene matches: 11.

CDR3 nucleotide sequence: TGTGCCAGCATCCACAGTTACCCAGCCAAAAACATTCAGTACTTC. Translating gives CASIHSYPAKNIQYF. This chain joins TRBV6-4 and TRBJ2-4; D call uncertain. Trimming pared 7 bases from V and 0 bases from J, leaving 13 bases between. Germline loops: CDR1 MRHNA, CDR2 SNTAGT. The CDR3 length is 15 residues.

J is TRBJ2-4 and V is TRBV2; TRBD1 is a possible D gene (5 bases). The CDR3 totals 14 residues. Per the germline V gene, CDR1 is SNHLY and CDR2 is FYNNEI. V was trimmed by 7 bases and J by 0 bases, leaving 10 bases between them. The DNA of the CDR3 is TGTGCCAGCATGGGGCGGTTAGCCAAAAACATTCAGTACTTC. It codes for CASMGRLAKNIQYF.

The chain links TRBV6-5 to TRBJ1-1, with D tentatively TRBD1 (5 bases). CDR3 length: 13 residues. V lost 4 bases and J lost 5, with 11 bases in between. Germline CDR1 is MNHEY and CDR2 is SVGAGI. The CDR3 sequence is CASSLQGATEAFF. CDR3 bases: TGTGCCAGCAGTTTGCAGGGTGCTACTGAAGCTTTCTTT.

The J gene is TRBJ1-6, the V gene TRBV5-1; 7 bases are shared with TRBD1. The CDR3 is 15 residues long. V shed 1 base and J 9 bases; nucleotides not matched to a gene: 7. CDR1 and CDR2 (germline): SGHRS, YFSETQ. CDR3 bases: TGCGCCAGCAGCTTGTGGCTTACAGGGGTTTCACCCCTCCACTTT. As protein: CASSLWLTGVSPLHF. The full variable domain, in which reference TRBV5-1 and TRBJ1-6 provide the parts outside the CDR3, is KAGVTQTPRYLIKTRGQQVTLSCSPISGHRSVSWYQQTPGQGLQFLFEYFSETQRNKGNFPGRFSGRQFSNSRSEMNVSTLELGDSALYLCASSLWLTGVSPLHFGNGTRLTVT.

This chain connects TRBV7-2 to TRBJ2-7; D is unresolved. V shed 8 bases and J shed 3 bases, with 8 bases lying between them. CDR1 and CDR2 (germline): SGHTA, FQGNSA. This CDR3 has 11 residues. CDR3 nucleotides: TGTGCCAGCGGCAAGTACTACGAGCAGTACTTC. Translated, it gives CASGKYYEQYF.

The chain uses TRBV21-1 and TRBJ2-7; the DNA was not compared with TRBD1, the D call given in the table. TRBV21-1 is flagged as a pseudogene. This CDR3 region has 15 residues. CDR3 sequence reads: CASSKFPRQPYEQYF. The DNA for the CDR3 is TGTGCCAGCAGCAAGTTTCCCCGACAACCCTACGAGCAGTACTTC.

This chain connects TRBV18 to TRBJ1-5, with TRBD1 matching 7 bases. The trim removed 3 bases at V and 5 bases at J, leaving 10 bases unmatched. In germline, CDR1 is KGHSH, CDR2 LQKENI. The CDR3 has 16 amino acids. The CDR3 here is CASSPSQAGGDQPQHF. The CDR3 DNA sequence: TGTGCCAGCTCACCGAGTCAGGCAGGGGGAGATCAGCCCCAGCATTTT. Looking up the rest from reference TRBV18 and TRBJ1-5 gives the full variable domain: NAGVMQNPRHLVRRRGQEARLRCSPMKGHSHVYWYRQLPEEGLKFMVYLQKENIIDESGMPKERFSAEFPKEGPSILRIQQVVRGDSAAYFCASSPSQAGGDQPQHFGDGTRLSIL.

V and J are TRBV2 and TRBJ2-7; D remains ambiguous. CDR1 is SNHLY, CDR2 FYNNEI, per germline. The V end lost 5 bases, the J end lost 2 bases, and 7 bases lay between the germline ends. The CDR3 runs 12 residues. CDR3 bases: TGTGCCAGCAGTCTTTCCCCCTACGAGCAGTACTTC. Its protein product is CASSLSPYEQYF.

The gene calls are TRBV7-9 and TRBJ2-1; 9 nucleotides line up with TRBD2. The germline V gene has CDR1 SEHNR and CDR2 FQNEAQ (reference sequence). The junction had 6 bases not matched to a gene; V was cut back by 5 bases and J by 16 bases. This CDR3 spans 11 amino acids. CDR3 region: CASSLSGTSFF. Written as DNA, the CDR3 is TGTGCCAGCAGCCTCAGTGGGACTAGCTTCTTC.

The chain is built from TRBV6-6 and TRBJ1-1; the D gene is possibly TRBD1 (6 bases). The germline gives CDR1 MNHNY, CDR2 SVGAGI (reference sequence). This CDR3 region has 15 residues. Trimming took 5 bases from V and 7 from J, leaving 20 bases between them. The CDR3 coding sequence is TGTGCCAGCAGTAAGGCAACAGGGCCCGGCCGTGAAGCTTTCTTT. Encoded protein: CASSKATGPGREAFF.